Below are 29 T cell receptor beta chains sequenced from a single sample in a study of graft-versus-host responses after intestinal transplantation. Sequencing used immunoSEQ multiplex PCR; TCRdb keeps in-frame clones, though not all of them. The repertoire holds 20,000 to 30,000 clones, with 70% to 90% as singletons. Here the sequenced sample was PBMCs, taken around 14 months after intestinal transplant. All receptors derive from a human patient who received an intestinal transplant, so some T cells may come from the graft donor.

J is TRBJ2-1 and V is TRBV14, with D tentatively TRBD1 (6 bases). Germline CDR1 reads SGHDN; CDR2 reads FVKESK. This CDR3 has 18 residues. The ends were cut back, 3 bases at V and 0 bases at J, with 18 bases in the middle. CDR3 protein: CASSQGRGHPYSYNEQFF. CDR3 bases: TGTGCCAGCAGCCAGGGCAGGGGTCACCCCTACTCCTACAATGAGCAGTTCTTC. Full variable domain (missing parts from reference TRBV14 and TRBJ2-1): EAGVTQFPSHSVIEKGQTVTLRCDPISGHDNLYWYRRVMGKEIKFLLHFVKESKQDESGMPNNRFLAERTGGTYSTLKVQPAELEDSGVYFCASSQGRGHPYSYNEQFFGPGTRLTVL.

The chain recombines TRBV5-4 with TRBJ1-2, with D maybe TRBD1 (5 bases). This CDR3 is 16 amino acids long. Per the germline V gene, CDR1 is SGHNT and CDR2 is YYREEE (reference sequence). The germline V and J ends were trimmed by 0 bases and 9 bases, with 21 bases remaining between them. The DNA for the CDR3 is TGTGCCAGCAGCTTGGGTTCGATGGGGCTGGGTGAGAGCTACACCTTC. It is translated as CASSLGSMGLGESYTF.

The chain links TRBV7-6 to TRBJ2-7, with D tentatively TRBD1 or TRBD2 (6 bases each). This CDR3 region has 19 residues. From germline, CDR1 is SGHVS and CDR2 FNYEAQ. V was clipped by 3 bases and J by 6 bases, with 30 bases between them. CDR3 in amino acids: CASSFSSTRGRQGWGEQYF. As DNA, the CDR3 is TGTGCCAGCAGCTTCTCTTCCACGCGGGGCAGGCAGGGGTGGGGCGAGCAGTACTTC.

The rearrangement uses TRBV6-5 and TRBJ2-1; D gene uncertain. The CDR3 sequence is 15 residues long. The V gene lost 3 bases and the J gene lost 0 bases, with 9 bases spanning the gap. Germline values: CDR1 MNHEY, CDR2 SVGAGI. The CDR3 loop reads CASSYARYSYNEQFF. CDR3 bases: TGTGCCAGCAGTTATGCCCGATACTCCTACAATGAGCAGTTCTTC.

This chain connects TRBV27 to TRBJ2-7; D is perhaps TRBD1 (6 bases). V lost 3 bases and J lost 3, with 27 bases in between. From germline, CDR1 is MNHEY and CDR2 SMNVEV (reference sequence). The CDR3 spans 19 residues. The CDR3 sequence: CASSFSNRARGGGNYEQYF. The DNA of the CDR3 is TGTGCCAGCAGTTTTTCGAACAGGGCTCGAGGAGGAGGAAACTACGAGCAGTACTTC.

The J gene is TRBJ1-2, the V gene TRBV4-1; D possibly corresponds to TRBD1 (6 bases). V lost 4 bases and J 5 bases, leaving 17 bases between the germline ends. The CDR3 is made up of 15 amino acids. The V gene's germline CDR1 is MGHRA and CDR2 YSYEKL. DNA of the CDR3: TGCGCCAGCAGCCCTGAGGGGGGGCTAAATTATGGCTACACCTTC. Residues: CASSPEGGLNYGYTF.

In DNA form, the CDR3 reads TGTGCCAGCACAAGGGAGTTTGGGAGCTCCTATAATTCACCCCTCCACTTT. This translates into CASTREFGSSYNSPLHF. V gene TRBV27 combines with J gene TRBJ1-6; D remains ambiguous. Trimming removed 7 bases from V and 0 bases from J, with 16 bases in between. CDR1 is MNHEY, CDR2 SMNVEV, per germline (reference sequence). The CDR3 loop spans 17 amino acids.

The rearrangement uses TRBV19 and TRBJ2-6; possible D gene TRBD1, 5 bases. This CDR3 is 15 amino acids long. The V gene's germline CDR1 is LNHDA and CDR2 SQIVND (reference sequence). Between the trimmed V and J ends, which lost 2 bases and 2 bases, there was a span of 7 bases. Here the CDR3 DNA reads TGTGCCAGTAGTATACAGGGTACTGGGGCCAACGTCCTGACTTTC. It encodes CASSIQGTGANVLTF.

About this clone: One end of the junction fails to match germline, which may point to a read error. Other DNA sequences in the same sample also yield this CDR3. The CDR3 here is CASSISGTGEFGYTF. DNA for the CDR3: TGCGCCAGTAGTATCTCCGGGACAGGGGAATTTGGCTACACCTTC. The chain links TRBV19 to TRBJ1-2, with 10 bases aligning to TRBD1. The CDR3 sequence is 15 residues long. CDR1 and CDR2 (germline): LNHDA, SQIVND (reference sequence).

The V call is TRBV7-9, the J call TRBJ2-5; 12 bases line up with TRBD2. V gave up 4 bases and J gave up 10 bases; unmatched junction bases: 16. There are 17 residues in the CDR3. Per germline, CDR1 SEHNR and CDR2 FQNEAQ (reference sequence). Written as DNA, the CDR3 is TGTGCCAGCAGCTCTAAAAATCGACTAGCGGGAGCGATAATCCAGTACTTC. Its translation: CASSSKNRLAGAIIQYF.

The genes are TRBV18 and TRBJ2-1, with 9 bases aligning to TRBD2. Trimming cost V 4 bases and J 1 base; bases outside gene matches: 14. The CDR3 totals 19 residues. Germline V gene sequence: CDR1 KGHSH, CDR2 LQKENI. The CDR3 coding sequence is TGTGCCAGCTCACTCGTTGGTAGCGGGAGTGGGCTTTCCTACAATGAGCAGTTCTTC. Translating it yields CASSLVGSGSGLSYNEQFF.

This rearrangement joins TRBV10-2 to TRBJ2-1, with 8 bases matching TRBD1. CDR1 is WSHSY and CDR2 is SAAADI in the germline V gene. The ends lost 8 bases at V and 6 bases at J; junction bases unmatched: 9. The CDR3 sequence is 14 residues long. CDR3 sequence reads: CASLDRGEGNEQFF. Written as DNA, the CDR3 is TGCGCCAGCCTAGACAGGGGAGAAGGCAATGAGCAGTTCTTC.

This sequence joins TRBV10-3 and TRBJ1-1, with 7 bases identical to TRBD1. V lost 10 bases, J lost 0 bases, and 11 bases stayed unmatched. The CDR3 is 15 residues long. Germline V CDR1 and CDR2: ENHRY, SYGVKD. CDR3 loop: CATLRQGIMNTEAFF. Here the CDR3 DNA reads TGTGCCACCTTGAGACAGGGCATTATGAACACTGAAGCTTTCTTT.

The V gene is TRBV29-1, the J gene TRBJ2-3; D possibly matches TRBD1 or TRBD2 (5 bases each). From germline, CDR1 is SQVTM and CDR2 ANQGSEA. This CDR3 has 14 amino acids. Trimming shortened V by 4 bases and J by 4 bases, and 15 bases separated the two germline ends. The CDR3 reads CSVAQGAYADTQYF. CDR3 bases: TGCAGCGTTGCCCAGGGAGCCTACGCAGATACGCAGTATTTT.

The rearrangement uses TRBV27 and TRBJ2-1; D is tentatively TRBD1 or TRBD2 (5 bases each). V was pared by 3 bases and J by 4 bases, with 22 bases between. The CDR3 consists of 18 residues. The germline gives CDR1 MNHEY, CDR2 SMNVEV (reference sequence). The CDR3 nucleotides are TGTGCCAGCAGTTTGGCCCCAACTTTTGGGGGTGCTTACAATGAGCAGTTCTTC. This gives the protein CASSLAPTFGGAYNEQFF.

This clone has just one count. CDR3 in DNA: TGTGCCAGCAGTCCAGGCAGGGTCGGTAGCTACGAGCAGTACTTC. Its translation: CASSPGRVGSYEQYF. The genes are TRBV6-1 and TRBJ2-7; D is possibly TRBD1 (5 bases). The V gene lost 5 bases and the J gene lost 3 bases, with 17 bases spanning the gap. The CDR3 is 15 amino acids. Looked up from germline, CDR1 is MNHNS and CDR2 is SASEGT.

V and J are TRBV28 and TRBJ1-2; TRBD1 agrees at 7 bases. V dropped 3 bases and J dropped 4; count of bases not matched to a gene: 8. CDR3 length: 15 amino acids. Germline-derived CDR1 and CDR2 are MDHEN and SYDVKM. The CDR3 nucleotides are TGTGCCAGCAGTTTCCGAGGGGGCCCGGGCTATGGCTACACCTTC. Protein: CASSFRGGPGYGYTF.

J is TRBJ2-3 and V is TRBV19; tentatively, D is TRBD2 (6 bases). The CDR3 sequence is 15 residues long. Per germline, CDR1 LNHDA and CDR2 SQIVND (reference sequence). The V gene lost 1 base and the J gene lost 1 base, with 9 bases spanning the gap. CDR3 sequence (DNA): TGTGCCAGTAGTATAGTCGGGAGTGGCACAGATACGCAGTATTTT. Encoded protein: CASSIVGSGTDTQYF. The entire variable domain, with the rest obtained from reference TRBV19 and TRBJ2-3, is as follows: DGGITQSPKYLFRKEGQNVTLSCEQNLNHDAMYWYRQDPGQGLRLIYYSQIVNDFQKGDIAEGYSVSREKKESFPLTVTSAQKNPTAFYLCASSIVGSGTDTQYFGPGTRLTVL.

This chain uses TRBV28 with TRBJ2-1; 8 nucleotides match TRBD2. The junction had 15 bases not matched to a gene; V was cut back by 4 bases and J by 4 bases. The CDR3 has 18 residues. Germline assignment: CDR1 MDHEN and CDR2 SYDVKM. The CDR3 DNA reads as TGTGCCAGCAGTTCCCATGGGTCCGATAGCGGGGCGTACAATGAGCAGTTCTTC. Translation: CASSSHGSDSGAYNEQFF.

CDR3 residues: CASSPPWGSTGELFF. Written as DNA, the CDR3 is TGTGCCAGCTCACCACCGTGGGGAAGCACCGGGGAGCTGTTTTTT. The gene calls are TRBV18 and TRBJ2-2, with D unclear. The CDR3 sequence is 15 residues long. From germline, CDR1 is KGHSH and CDR2 LQKENI. V lost 0 bases to trimming and J lost 4 bases, with 9 bases between them.

The CDR3, as DNA: TGTGCCAGCAGCTACCCTCAACTAGCGGGAGTCCCAGAGACCCAGTACTTC. Protein: CASSYPQLAGVPETQYF. The V and J genes are TRBV7-2 and TRBJ2-5; 11 bases line up with TRBD2. CDR3 length: 17 amino acids. CDR1 and CDR2 (germline): SGHTA, FQGNSA. V lost 4 bases to trimming and J lost 4 bases; unmatched junction nucleotides: 11. Full variable domain (outside the CDR3, taken from reference TRBV7-2 and TRBJ2-5): GAGVSQSPSNKVTEKGKDVELRCDPISGHTALYWYRQSLGQGLEFLIYFQGNSAPDKSGLPSDRFSAERTGGSVSTLTIQRTQQEDSAVYLCASSYPQLAGVPETQYFGPGTRLLVL.

V usage is TRBV7-9 and J usage is TRBJ1-4; D gene unclear. The V end lost 5 bases, the J end lost 6 bases, and 16 bases lay between the germline ends. Germline CDR1 SEHNR, CDR2 FQNEAQ (reference sequence). The CDR3 runs 15 residues. CDR3 sequence: CASSPSTPWDEKLFF. The CDR3 DNA reads TGTGCCAGCAGCCCGAGTACGCCTTGGGATGAAAAACTGTTTTTT.

The chain uses TRBV11-3 and TRBJ1-1, with 8 bases identical to TRBD1. Germline values: CDR1 SGHNT, CDR2 YENEEA. The J segment lost 5 bases and the V segment lost 5 bases, leaving 4 bases of the junction unmatched. CDR3 length: 13 amino acids. The CDR3 sequence: CASSRRTGTEAFF. The CDR3 DNA reads TGTGCCAGCAGCCGGCGGACAGGGACTGAAGCTTTCTTT.

The rearrangement uses TRBV5-1 and TRBJ1-2; the D is unclear. Germline V gene sequence: CDR1 SGHRS, CDR2 YFSETQ. The CDR3 consists of 14 residues. Trimming removed 2 bases from V and 0 bases from J, with 8 bases in between. The CDR3 DNA reads TGCGCCAGCAGCTTTGGTGGGACTAACTATGGCTACACCTTC. Its protein is CASSFGGTNYGYTF.

The CDR3 spells CASSLPGASTDTQYF. The CDR3 coding sequence is TGTGCCAGCAGTTTGCCCGGGGCGAGCACAGATACGCAGTATTTT. The V call is TRBV28, the J call TRBJ2-3, with D possibly called TRBD1 or TRBD2 (5 bases each). CDR3 size: 15 residues. Germline V CDR1 and CDR2: MDHEN, SYDVKM. V was clipped by 3 bases and J by 0 bases, with 10 bases between them.

The rearrangement uses TRBV15 and TRBJ2-4, with 11 bases lining up with TRBD2. V lost 9 bases to trimming and J lost 7 bases; unmatched junction nucleotides: 14. The length of the CDR3 is 16 residues. Germline CDR1 and CDR2: LNHNV and YYDKDF (reference sequence). CDR3 coding DNA: TGTGCCACTACAATGCGACTAGCGGGGTACGGGAACATTCAGTACTTC. This codes for CATTMRLAGYGNIQYF.

This rearrangement joins TRBV19 to TRBJ1-5; 8 bases map to TRBD1. The CDR3 length is 15 residues. The germline CDR1 and CDR2 sequences are LNHDA and SQIVND (reference sequence). V lost 5 bases and J lost 6; bases outside the gene matches: 9. The CDR3 spells CASSFTDRVSQPQHF. In DNA form, the CDR3 reads TGTGCCAGTAGTTTCACGGACAGGGTTAGTCAGCCCCAGCATTTT.

This clone was observed once. The V gene is TRBV7-3, the J gene TRBJ2-7; 16 bases match TRBD2. V dropped 5 bases and J dropped 0; count of bases not matched to a gene: 13. Per the germline V gene, CDR1 is SGHTA and CDR2 is FQGTGA. The CDR3 runs to 20 residues. The CDR3 sequence: CASSPLTGTSGRVRSYEQYF. CDR3 coding DNA: TGTGCCAGCAGCCCGCTCACCGGGACTAGCGGGAGGGTCCGCTCCTACGAGCAGTACTTC.

The V call is TRBV5-1, the J call TRBJ1-6; D remains unclear. Germline CDR1 SGHRS, CDR2 YFSETQ. There are 14 residues in the CDR3. V was pared by 0 bases and J by 7 bases, with 8 bases between. CDR3 nucleotides: TGCGCCAGCAGCTTGGAGGGCGGAAATTCACCCCTCCACTTT. Amino acids: CASSLEGGNSPLHF.